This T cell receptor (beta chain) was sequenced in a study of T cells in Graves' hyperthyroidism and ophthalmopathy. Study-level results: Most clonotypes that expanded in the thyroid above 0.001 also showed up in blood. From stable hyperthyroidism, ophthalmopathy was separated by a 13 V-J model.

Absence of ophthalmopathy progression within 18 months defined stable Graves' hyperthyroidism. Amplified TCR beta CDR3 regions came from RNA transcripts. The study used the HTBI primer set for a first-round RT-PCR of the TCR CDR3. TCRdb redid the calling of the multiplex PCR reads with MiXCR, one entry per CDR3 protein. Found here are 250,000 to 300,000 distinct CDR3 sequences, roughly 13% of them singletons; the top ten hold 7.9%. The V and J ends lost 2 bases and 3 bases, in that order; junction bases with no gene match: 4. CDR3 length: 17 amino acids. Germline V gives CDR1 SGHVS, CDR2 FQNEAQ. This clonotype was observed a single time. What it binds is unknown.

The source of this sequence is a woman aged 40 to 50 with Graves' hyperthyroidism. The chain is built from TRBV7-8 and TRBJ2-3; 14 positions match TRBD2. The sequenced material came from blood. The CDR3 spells CASSLWTSGRRTDTQYF. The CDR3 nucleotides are TGTGCCAGCAGCTTATGGACTAGCGGGAGGAGAACAGATACGCAGTATTTT.